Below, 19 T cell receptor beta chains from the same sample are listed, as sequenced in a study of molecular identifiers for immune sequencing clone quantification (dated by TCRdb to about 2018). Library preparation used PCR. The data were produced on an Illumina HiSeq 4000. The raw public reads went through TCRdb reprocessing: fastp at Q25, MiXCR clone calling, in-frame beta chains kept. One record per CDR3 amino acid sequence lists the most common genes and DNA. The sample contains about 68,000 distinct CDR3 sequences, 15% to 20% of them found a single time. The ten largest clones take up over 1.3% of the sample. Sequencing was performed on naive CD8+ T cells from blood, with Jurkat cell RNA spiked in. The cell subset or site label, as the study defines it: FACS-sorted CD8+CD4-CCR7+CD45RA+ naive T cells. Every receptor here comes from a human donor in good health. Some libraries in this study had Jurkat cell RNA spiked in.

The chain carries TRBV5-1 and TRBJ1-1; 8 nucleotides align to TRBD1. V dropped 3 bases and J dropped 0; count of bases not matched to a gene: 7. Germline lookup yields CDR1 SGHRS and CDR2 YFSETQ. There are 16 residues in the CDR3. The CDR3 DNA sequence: TGCGCCAGCAGCTCCCAGACAGGGGCGATGAACACTGAAGCTTTCTTT. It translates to CASSSQTGAMNTEAFF.

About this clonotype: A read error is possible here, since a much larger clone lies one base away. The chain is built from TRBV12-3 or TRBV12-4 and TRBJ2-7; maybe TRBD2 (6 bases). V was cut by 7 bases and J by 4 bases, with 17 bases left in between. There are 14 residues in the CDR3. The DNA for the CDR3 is TGTGCCAGCAATTTGGACTATCCGGGGTACGAGCAGTACTTC. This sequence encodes CASNLDYPGYEQYF.

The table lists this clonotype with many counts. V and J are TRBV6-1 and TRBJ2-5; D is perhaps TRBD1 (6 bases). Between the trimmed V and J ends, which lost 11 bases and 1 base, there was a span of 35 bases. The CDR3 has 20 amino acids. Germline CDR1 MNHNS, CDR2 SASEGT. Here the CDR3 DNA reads TGTGCCGCCGGCTTCCGGGACACCGCATCGCCGTCCCCCATCCAAGAGACCCAGTACTTC. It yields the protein CAAGFRDTASPSPIQETQYF.

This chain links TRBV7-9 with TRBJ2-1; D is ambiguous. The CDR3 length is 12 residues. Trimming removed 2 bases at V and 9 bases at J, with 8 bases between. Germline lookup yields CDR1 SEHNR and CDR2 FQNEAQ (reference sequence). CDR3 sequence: CASSLLPGEQFF. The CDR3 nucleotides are TGTGCCAGCAGCTTATTACCGGGTGAGCAGTTCTTC.

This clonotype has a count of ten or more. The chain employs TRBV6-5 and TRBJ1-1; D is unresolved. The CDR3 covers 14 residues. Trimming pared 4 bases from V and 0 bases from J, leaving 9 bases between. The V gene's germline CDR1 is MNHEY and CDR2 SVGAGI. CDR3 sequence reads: CASSSTSVNTEAFF. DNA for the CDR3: TGTGCCAGCAGTTCAACTTCAGTGAACACTGAAGCTTTCTTT.

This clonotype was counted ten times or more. This CDR3 reads CASSWDRGEQYF. The CDR3 DNA follows: TGTGCCAGCAGCTGGGACAGGGGCGAGCAGTACTTC. V and J are TRBV28 and TRBJ2-7, with 10 bases aligning to TRBD1. CDR1 is MDHEN, CDR2 SYDVKM, per germline. Germline trimming cut 6 bases from V and 6 bases from J; bases unmatched to any gene: 2. CDR3 length equals 12 residues.

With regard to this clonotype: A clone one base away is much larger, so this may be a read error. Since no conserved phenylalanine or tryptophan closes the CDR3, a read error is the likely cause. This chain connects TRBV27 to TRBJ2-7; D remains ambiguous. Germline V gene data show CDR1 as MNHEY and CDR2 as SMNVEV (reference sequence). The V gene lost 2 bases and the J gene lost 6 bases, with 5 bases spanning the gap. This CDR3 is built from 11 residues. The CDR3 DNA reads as TGTGCCAGCAGTTTAGGTGTCGAGCAGTACCTC. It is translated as CASSLGVEQYL.

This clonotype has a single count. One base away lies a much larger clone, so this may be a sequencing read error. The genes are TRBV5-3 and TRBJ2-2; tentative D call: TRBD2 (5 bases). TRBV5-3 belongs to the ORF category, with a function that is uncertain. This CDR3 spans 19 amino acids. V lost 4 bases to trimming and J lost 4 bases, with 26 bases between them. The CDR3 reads CARSLQALLSGRSTGELFF. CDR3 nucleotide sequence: TGTGCCAGAAGCCTCCAGGCCCTATTGAGCGGACGGAGCACCGGGGAGCTGTTTTTT.

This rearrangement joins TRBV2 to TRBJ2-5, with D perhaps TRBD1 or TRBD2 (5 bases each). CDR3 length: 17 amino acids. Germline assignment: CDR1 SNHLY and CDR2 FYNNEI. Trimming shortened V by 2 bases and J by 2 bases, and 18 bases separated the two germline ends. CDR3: CASSEYASGGNQETQYF. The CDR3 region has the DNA TGTGCCAGCAGTGAATACGCCTCTGGGGGTAATCAAGAGACCCAGTACTTC.

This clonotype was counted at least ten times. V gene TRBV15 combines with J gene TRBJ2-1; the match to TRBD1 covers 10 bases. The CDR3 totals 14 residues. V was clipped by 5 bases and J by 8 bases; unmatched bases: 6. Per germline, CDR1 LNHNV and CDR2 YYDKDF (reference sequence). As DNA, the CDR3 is TGTGCCACCAGCGGCGGGACAGGGGTCGATGAGCAGTTCTTC. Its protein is CATSGGTGVDEQFF. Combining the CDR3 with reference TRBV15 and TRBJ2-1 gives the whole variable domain DAMVIQNPRYQVTQFGKPVTLSCSQTLNHNVMYWYQQKSSQAPKLLFHYYDKDFNNEADTPDNFQSRRPNTSFCFLDIRSPGLGDTAMYLCATSGGTGVDEQFFGPGTRLTVL.

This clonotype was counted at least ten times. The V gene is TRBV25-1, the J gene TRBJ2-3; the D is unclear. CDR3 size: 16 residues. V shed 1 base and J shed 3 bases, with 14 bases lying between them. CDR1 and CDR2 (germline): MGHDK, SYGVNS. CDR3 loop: CASSEWSEPQTDTQYF. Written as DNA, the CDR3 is TGTGCCAGCAGTGAATGGTCGGAGCCACAAACAGATACGCAGTATTTT.

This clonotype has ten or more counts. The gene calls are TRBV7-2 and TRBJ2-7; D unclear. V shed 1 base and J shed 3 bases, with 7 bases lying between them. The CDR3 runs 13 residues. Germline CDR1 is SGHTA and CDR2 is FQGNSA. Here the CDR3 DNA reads TGTGCCAGCAGCTTAGTTCCAAGCTACGAGCAGTACTTC. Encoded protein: CASSLVPSYEQYF. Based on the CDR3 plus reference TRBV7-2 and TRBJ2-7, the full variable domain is GAGVSQSPSNKVTEKGKDVELRCDPISGHTALYWYRQSLGQGLEFLIYFQGNSAPDKSGLPSDRFSAERTGGSVSTLTIQRTQQEDSAVYLCASSLVPSYEQYFGPGTRLTVT.

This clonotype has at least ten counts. CDR3 bases: TGCGCCAGCAGCCAAGAGTTTGGAAACACCATATATTTT. Protein product: CASSQEFGNTIYF. The rearrangement joins TRBV4-1 to TRBJ1-3; D unresolved. The germline CDR1 and CDR2 sequences are MGHRA and YSYEKL. Trimming removed 0 bases from V and 3 bases from J, with 3 bases in between. The CDR3 extends over 13 amino acids.

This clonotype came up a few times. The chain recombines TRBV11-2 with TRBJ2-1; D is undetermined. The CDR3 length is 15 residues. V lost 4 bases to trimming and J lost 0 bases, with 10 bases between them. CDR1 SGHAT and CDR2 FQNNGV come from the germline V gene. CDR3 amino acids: CASSYRGFSYNEQFF. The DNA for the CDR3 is TGTGCCAGCAGCTACCGAGGATTCTCCTACAATGAGCAGTTCTTC.

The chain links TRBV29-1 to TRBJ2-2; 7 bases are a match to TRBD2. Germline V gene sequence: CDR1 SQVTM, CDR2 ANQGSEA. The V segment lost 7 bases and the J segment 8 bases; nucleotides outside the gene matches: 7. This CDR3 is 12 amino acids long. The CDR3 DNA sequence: TGCAGCGCTGTGGGGGGGGAAGGGGAGCTGTTTTTT. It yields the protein CSAVGGEGELFF.

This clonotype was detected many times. In DNA, the CDR3 is TGCGCCACTGGACAGGGAAACGTCCCAACAGAGACCCAGTACTTC. Translation gives CATGQGNVPTETQYF. The chain links TRBV4-1 to TRBJ2-5; TRBD1 matches at 8 bases. This CDR3 contains 15 residues. With 10 bases clipped from V and 4 bases from J, the junction kept 14 bases outside the gene matches. In germline, CDR1 is MGHRA, CDR2 YSYEKL.

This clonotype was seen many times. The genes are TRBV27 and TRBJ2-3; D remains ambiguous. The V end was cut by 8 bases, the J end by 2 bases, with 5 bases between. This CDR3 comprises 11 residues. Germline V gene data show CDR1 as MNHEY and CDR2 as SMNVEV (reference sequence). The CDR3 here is CASGSTDTQYF. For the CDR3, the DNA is TGTGCCAGCGGGTCCACAGATACGCAGTATTTT.

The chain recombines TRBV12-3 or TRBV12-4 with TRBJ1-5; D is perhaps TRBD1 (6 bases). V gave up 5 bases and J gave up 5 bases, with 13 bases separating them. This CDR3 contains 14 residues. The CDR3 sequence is CASSLGGEDQPQHF. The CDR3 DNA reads TGTGCCAGCAGTCTAGGGGGAGAGGATCAGCCCCAGCATTTT.

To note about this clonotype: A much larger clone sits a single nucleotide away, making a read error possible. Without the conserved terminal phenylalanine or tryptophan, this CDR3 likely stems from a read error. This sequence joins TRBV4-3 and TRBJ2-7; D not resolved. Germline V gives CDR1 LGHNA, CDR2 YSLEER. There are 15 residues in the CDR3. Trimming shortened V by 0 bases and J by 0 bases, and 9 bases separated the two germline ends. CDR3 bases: TGCGCCAGCAGCCAAGACGGGCAGAGCTCCTACGAGCAGTACCTC. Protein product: CASSQDGQSSYEQYL.